Listed below are T cell receptor beta chains from one sample, sequenced in a study of T cell responses to AZD1222 COVID-19 vaccine. TCRdb's copy holds only in-frame clones and misses some; the assay was immunoSEQ multiplex PCR. In the table there are some 110,000 clones, 70% to 90% of which are singletons. The specimen was peripheral blood, collected on day 0 of MenACWY control vaccination. Receptor source: an adult in good health. The CDR3 runs from the conserved cysteine through the conserved F or W. A D gene is named only where the DNA matches it firmly. Clone size, where shown, is once, few, many, or a class for clones that have expanded.

clone size,D gene,V gene,J gene,CDR3 DNA,CDR3 protein
NA,NA,TRBV7-3,TRBJ1-6,TGTGCCAGCAGCTTAACTGGGGCCCCCTATAATTCACCCCTCCACTTT,CASSLTGAPYNSPLHF
once,TRBD1,TRBV9,TRBJ1-2,TGTGCCAGCAGCGGAGGGACAGGCAGACGCCTGGGCTACACCTTC,CASSGGTGRRLGYTF
NA,NA,TRBV19,TRBJ1-5,TGTGCCAGTAGTATAGGGGGGGCGCTTAATCAGCCCCAGCATTTT,CASSIGGALNQPQHF
NA,TRBD1,TRBV18,TRBJ2-1,TGTGCCAGCTCTCCGGACAGGGCGAGGAATGAGCAGTTCTTC,CASSPDRARNEQFF
NA,TRBD2,TRBV7-2,TRBJ2-3,TGTGCCAGCAGCTTACGTAGCGGGGGGCGGGATACGCAGTATTTT,CASSLRSGGRDTQYF
NA,NA,TRBV7-2,TRBJ2-3,TGTGCCAGCAGCCTCCTAGGTTTCGGGTTGGGGCTAGATACGCAGTATTTT,CASSLLGFGLGLDTQYF
NA,NA,TRBV6-2/TRBV6-3,TRBJ1-5,TGTGCCAGCAGTTACAACAGCATGGGAATCAGCCCCCAGCATTTT,CASSYNSMGISPQHF
NA,TRBD1,TRBV10-2,TRBJ1-2,TGCGCCAGCAGTGCTACAGGGGGCAGTGGCTACACCTTC,CASSATGGSGYTF
once,NA,TRBV3-1/TRBV3-2,TRBJ1-4,TGTGCCAGCAGCCAGGGCAGCTTTAATGAAAAACTGTTTTTT,CASSQGSFNEKLFF
NA,NA,TRBV18,TRBJ1-1,TGTGCCAGCTCACACCGTCTCAGGGAGGGGTCAAGTTGGGGCACTGAAGCTTTCTTT,CASSHRLREGSSWGTEAFF
NA,NA,TRBV27,TRBJ1-1,TGTGCCAGCAGTCCCAACGGGGGGAGGACTGAAGCTTTCTTT,CASSPNGGRTEAFF
NA,NA,TRBV6-6,TRBJ1-3,TGTGCCAGCAGTTACGGCGGCGGAAACACCATATATTTT,CASSYGGGNTIYF
NA,NA,TRBV7-2,TRBJ1-2,TGTGCCAGCAGCTTAGTTGGGGGCTACACCTTC,CASSLVGGYTF
NA,NA,TRBV5-4,TRBJ2-6,TGTGCCAGCAGCTCCCGGGTCCCCTTCTTCCTGACTTTC,CASSSRVPFFLTF
NA,NA,TRBV11-2,TRBJ2-5,TGTGCCAGCAGCTTAAGGGGGGTTGAGGGAGAGACCCAGTACTTC,CASSLRGVEGETQYF
NA,TRBD1,TRBV2,TRBJ2-1,TGTGCCAGCAAAAGGGGGCAAAACAATGAGCAGTTCTTC,CASKRGQNNEQFF
NA,NA,TRBV6-6,TRBJ1-6,TGTGCCAGCAGTTACTCGGGGGAGAATTCACCCCTCCACTTT,CASSYSGENSPLHF
NA,NA,TRBV11-2,TRBJ2-5,TGTGCCAGCAGCTTACAATGGGCCGGTTCGGAGACCCAGTACTTC,CASSLQWAGSETQYF
NA,NA,TRBV7-9,TRBJ2-7,TGTGCCAGCCAGGGTTCGGGCTCCTACGAGCAGTACTTC,CASQGSGSYEQYF
NA,NA,TRBV9,TRBJ1-2,TGTGCCAGCAGCGTAGGGGCAGTATCTCCTGATGGCTACACCTTC,CASSVGAVSPDGYTF
NA,NA,TRBV4-2,TRBJ1-2,TGTGCCAGCAGCCAAGATCGGGCTGGTGGCTACACCTTC,CASSQDRAGGYTF
NA,TRBD2,TRBV7-9,TRBJ2-1,TGTGCCAGCAGCGCCGGGACTAGCGGTTACTACAATGAGCAGTTCTTC,CASSAGTSGYYNEQFF
once,TRBD1,TRBV6-5,TRBJ1-4,TGTGCCAGCAGTTACACAGGGGCGACCAATGAAAAACTGTTTTTT,CASSYTGATNEKLFF
NA,NA,TRBV7-8,TRBJ2-2,TGTGCCAGCAGCTACTCCCCGGGCAGGGACACCGGGGAGCTGTTTTTT,CASSYSPGRDTGELFF
NA,TRBD1,TRBV5-6,TRBJ1-2,TGTGCCAGCAGCGCCGACAGGGCAGGCTATGGCTACACCTTC,CASSADRAGYGYTF
NA,NA,TRBV18,TRBJ2-5,TGTGCCAGCTCATCGGGGCAGCAAGAGACCCAGTACTTC,CASSSGQQETQYF
NA,TRBD1,TRBV5-6,TRBJ2-2,TGTGCCAGCAGCTTGTTCGGGACAGAGAACACCGGGGAGCTGTTTTTT,CASSLFGTENTGELFF
NA,NA,TRBV25-1,TRBJ1-4,TGTGCCAGCAGTCCCGGAGGTGGAGGGGGGGGTGAAAAACTGTTTTTT,CASSPGGGGGGEKLFF
NA,TRBD2,TRBV6-5,TRBJ2-2,TGTGCCAGCAAGGGGCCTAGCGGGAACACCGGGGAGCTGTTTTTT,CASKGPSGNTGELFF
NA,NA,TRBV6-2/TRBV6-3,TRBJ1-1,TGTGCCAGCAGTTACTCTGAAGTTGGGAACACTGAAGCTTTCTTT,CASSYSEVGNTEAFF
NA,NA,TRBV7-9,TRBJ1-1,TGTGCCAGCAGCACGGGAACCACTGAAGCTTTCTTT,CASSTGTTEAFF
NA,NA,TRBV2,TRBJ1-1,TGTGCCAGCAGCGCAGGGGAAGCTGAAGCTTTCTTT,CASSAGEAEAFF
NA,NA,TRBV10-3,TRBJ1-2,TGTGCCATCAGTGACACCGGACAGATCTATGGCTACACCTTC,CAISDTGQIYGYTF
NA,NA,TRBV5-6,TRBJ2-1,TGTGCCAGCAGCTTGGACTATCGGGACTACAATGAGCAGTTCTTC,CASSLDYRDYNEQFF
NA,NA,TRBV7-9,TRBJ2-3,TGTGCCAGCAGCTACACAGATACGCAGTATTTT,CASSYTDTQYF
NA,NA,TRBV3-1/TRBV3-2,TRBJ1-1,TGTGCCAGCAGCCGGGGGGAGAACACTGAAGCTTTCTTT,CASSRGENTEAFF
once,NA,TRBV28,TRBJ1-6,TGTGCCAGCACCGCCGGCGGGACACCCCTCCACTTT,CASTAGGTPLHF
NA,TRBD1,TRBV15,TRBJ2-1,TGTGCCACCAGCAGACCACAGGGGGCCAACGAGCAGTTCTTC,CATSRPQGANEQFF
NA,TRBD1,TRBV6-6,TRBJ1-5,TGTGCCAGCAACCCGGGACAGGGGAGTAGCAATCAGCCCCAGCATTTT,CASNPGQGSSNQPQHF
once,NA,TRBV5-1,TRBJ1-1,TGCGCCAGCAGCCTAGGACACGCGAACACTGAAGCTTTCTTT,CASSLGHANTEAFF
NA,TRBD1,TRBV5-1,TRBJ1-2,TGCGCCAGCAGCCCAGCTACGACAGGGCATGGCTACACCTTC,CASSPATTGHGYTF
NA,NA,TRBV5-1,TRBJ2-3,TGCGCCAGCAGCTTGGAGGGAGTTATCGGAGATACGCAGTATTTT,CASSLEGVIGDTQYF
NA,TRBD2,TRBV4-2,TRBJ2-5,TGTGCCAGCAGCCAAGGAAGAACGGGGGGGCTGGAGACCCAGTACTTC,CASSQGRTGGLETQYF
NA,TRBD1,TRBV7-6,TRBJ2-5,TGTGCCAGCAGCCCTAGGTGGGGGACAGTTCAAGAGACCCAGTACTTC,CASSPRWGTVQETQYF
NA,TRBD1,TRBV20-1,TRBJ2-7,TGCAGTGCTAGTGCCGGGACAGGGATTTATCGCGAGCAGTACTTC,CSASAGTGIYREQYF
NA,NA,TRBV28,TRBJ1-1,TGTGCCAGCAGTCAATCAAACAGATTTGAAGCTTTCTTT,CASSQSNRFEAFF
NA,NA,TRBV15,TRBJ2-3,TGTGCCACCAGCGAAGGGGGAGTCCGAGTCACAGATACGCAGTATTTT,CATSEGGVRVTDTQYF